This T cell receptor (beta chain) is from a study of cytomegalovirus exposure and HLA in healthy donors. This table comes from immunoSEQ multiplex PCR, and its TCRdb copy is limited to in-frame clones, with some not included. This repertoire shows roughly 100,000 clones, around 87% found once; its top ten account for 3% to 4%. Worth noting for this clone: Its antigen is unidentified.

CDR1 is SGHRS, CDR2 YFSETQ, per germline. The V segment lost 4 bases and the J segment 8 bases; nucleotides outside the gene matches: 7. The CDR3 has 13 residues. Overall study findings and caveats: In the 120 or so validation repertoires, approximately 93% of cluster scores exceeded 0, per a later analysis. Reportedly, diagnosis of cytomegalovirus status by the classifier showed high specificity and sensitivity.

Sequencing was done on a sample of PBMCs. The origin of this receptor is a woman under 30 in good health and CMV-seropositive. V is TRBV5-1 and J is TRBJ1-2; 8 bases are shared with TRBD1. CDR3 nucleotide sequence: TGCGCCAGCAGCCCGGAGACAGGGGAAGGCTACACCTTC. Translation: CASSPETGEGYTF.